This T cell receptor beta chain was captured in a study of blood T cell repertoires in COVID-19 (TCRdb year 2020). For the study in its entirety: Samples from collaborators originated in the United States, Italy and Spain and spanned both the acute and convalescent phases of COVID-19. A freely available public database, intended as a resource for researchers studying the immune response to SARS-CoV-2, is where the repertoires were released. The sample metadata nearly always contained a de-identified subject ID, COVID-19 status, age in years and sex. Samples were obtained from the ongoing ImmuneRACE study (first 160 participants) and from 950 to 1,500 subjects provided by 6 global collaborators. The prospective study material was composed of cDNA or gDNA derived from T cells, B-cell-depleted T cells, or PBMCs. Subjects who had been exposed to COVID-19, were actively infected with it, or had recovered from it provided the deeply sampled blood TCRbeta repertoires that made up the dataset. Where available, HLA class I and class II types were obtained from metadata supplied by the sample provider rather than from assay-based typing. What the authors observed across the whole study: The amount of clinical and demographic metadata varied by source and participant and was provided uncurated.

Note on this clone: No cognate antigen has been identified for it. No per-base quality is available; no much larger clone lies one base away.

The immunoSEQ Assay, a bias-controlled multiplex PCR, was used to amplify TCRbeta CDR3 regions from genomic DNA. In the source study's methods: The number of nucleated cells in each sample was estimated from the amplification of reference gene primers within the assay. To quantify the absolute abundance of each unique TCRbeta CDR3 rearrangement, sequence reads were collapsed and filtered. For each sample, productive Simpson clonality was calculated as the square root of Simpson's diversity index across productive rearrangements. TCRdb holds this immuneACCESS table with in-frame rearrangements only. Some clones are missing; in checked studies, unresolved V genes explain under half, and the rest has no known cause. For V, J and clone size, that table is used; D and trimming come from the DNA. The sample profile shows roughly 99,000 clones; around 79% of them were found once. The ten largest make up roughly 18% of the sample.

V loses 6 bases at its end and J loses 4 bases; junction bases beyond the gene matches: 2. CDR1 and CDR2 are drawn from the germline V gene: MNHEY, SVGAGI. Including cysteine and phenylalanine, the CDR3 has 12 amino acids. Left in the record is the CDR3 DNA by itself, 36 bases read in frame from the first base. Collaborating institutions collected whole blood in K2EDTA tubes following their own protocols. For TCRbeta analysis, collaborator samples were shipped as frozen whole blood, as isolated PBMCs, or as DNA extracted from either sample type. The sequencing input was peripheral blood. The origin of this receptor is a woman of 80 years or more with active or convalescent COVID-19. The rearranged segments are TRBV6-5 and TRBJ1-1; a stretch of 7 junction bases matches TRBD1. The bases read TGTGCCAGCAGGGCAGGGGGCACTGAAGCTTTCTTT. Its protein reads: CASRAGGTEAFF.